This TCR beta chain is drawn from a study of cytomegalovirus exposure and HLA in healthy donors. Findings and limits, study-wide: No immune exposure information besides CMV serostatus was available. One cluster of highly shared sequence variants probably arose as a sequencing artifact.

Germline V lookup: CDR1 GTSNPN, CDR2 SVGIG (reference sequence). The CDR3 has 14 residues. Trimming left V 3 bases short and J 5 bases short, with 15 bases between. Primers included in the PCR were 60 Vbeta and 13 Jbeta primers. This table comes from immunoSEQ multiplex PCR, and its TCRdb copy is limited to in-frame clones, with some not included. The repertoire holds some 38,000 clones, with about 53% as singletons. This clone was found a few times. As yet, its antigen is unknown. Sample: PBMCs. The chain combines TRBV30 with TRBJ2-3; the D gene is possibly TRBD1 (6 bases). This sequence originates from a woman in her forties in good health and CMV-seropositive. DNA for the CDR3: TGTGCCTGGAGAAAAAAGACAGGTGGAGATACGCAGTATTTT. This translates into CAWRKKTGGDTQYF.